This T cell receptor beta chain was observed in a study of cytomegalovirus exposure and HLA in healthy donors. CDR1 and CDR2 (germline): ENHRY, SYGVKD. Unmatched junction bases numbered 3, after V lost 2 bases and J lost 2 bases. This CDR3 is built from 16 residues. PCR used 60 Vbeta primers and 13 Jbeta primers. Some clones are missing from TCRdb's copy, which holds only in-frame ones; the method was immunoSEQ multiplex PCR. Its table lists around 26,000 clones. Note on this clone: Its antigen is still unknown.

Broader study findings: Later analysis demonstrated an association between a missense DCLRE1C variant and TCR beta V- and J-gene trimming. The authors confirmed in vitro that a few CMV-associated chains were specific for CMV antigens. Most observed TCR sequences were rare, whereas some public TCRs were detected in many donors.

The rearrangement links TRBV10-3 to TRBJ1-1; 12 bases are a match to TRBD1. Material for sequencing was PBMCs. The receptor was isolated from a male donor in good health and CMV-seropositive. The DNA of the CDR3 is TGTGCCATCAGTGAGCCTGGGACAGGGGGCAACACTGAAGCTTTCTTT. Protein sequence: CAISEPGTGGNTEAFF.